Presented here are 32 T cell receptor beta chains from one specimen sequenced in a study of T cell clonality in common variable immunodeficiency. The protocol was immunoSEQ multiplex PCR, while the TCRdb copy is restricted to in-frame clones and leaves out a portion. The table lists roughly 52,000 clones, with no singletons. The sequencing sample was made of peripheral blood mononuclear cells. Every receptor here comes from a person aged 18-70 years in good health.

This clone was observed a handful of times. Coverage ceases 3 residues before the CDR3 finishes, and the germline J gene fills in the end. The V gene is TRBV29-1, the J gene TRBJ1-2; 9 nucleotides align to TRBD1. Trimming at V came to 6 bases and at J to 7 bases, leaving 9 bases not matched to a gene. The CDR3 runs to 13 residues. Germline V lookup: CDR1 SQVTM, CDR2 ANQGSEA. CDR3 in amino acids: CSVLQGAYSGYTF. The sequenced CDR3 bases are TGCAGCGTACTACAGGGGGCTTATAGTGGC.

This clone was counted ten times or more. The CDR3 goes on 3 residues after the read ends, and that part is filled in from the germline J gene. The chain carries TRBV29-1 and TRBJ1-2; 8 bases line up with TRBD1. This CDR3 contains 13 residues. The germline gives CDR1 SQVTM, CDR2 ANQGSEA. V shed 6 bases and J 0 bases; nucleotides not matched to a gene: 3. CDR3 bases read: TGCAGCGTCGGGACAGGCCCTAACTATGGC. Its protein product is CSVGTGPNYG. The full-length CDR3 reads as CSVGTGPNYGYTF. Using reference TRBV29-1 and TRBJ1-2 for the parts outside the CDR3, the full variable domain is SAVISQKPSRDICQRGTSLTIQCQVDSQVTMMFWYRQQPGQSLTLIATANQGSEATYESGFVIDKFPISRPNLTFSTLTVSNMSPEDSSIYLCSVGTGPNYGYTFGSGTRLTVV.

This clone came up many times. Read data end 3 residues before the CDR3 end; the end is taken from the germline J gene. This sequence joins TRBV5-1 and TRBJ1-1, with D possibly being TRBD1 (6 bases). The germline V gene encodes CDR1 SGHRS and CDR2 YFSETQ. The ends were cut back, 1 base at V and 1 base at J, with 14 bases in the middle. The CDR3 totals 16 residues. The sequenced part of the CDR3 DNA is TGCGCCAGCAGCTTGCTCCCGCCGGGACAGAACACTGAA. Protein sequence: CASSLLPPGQNTE. The entire CDR3 is CASSLLPPGQNTEAFF. Full variable domain (remainder filled in from reference TRBV5-1 and TRBJ1-1): KAGVTQTPRYLIKTRGQQVTLSCSPISGHRSVSWYQQTPGQGLQFLFEYFSETQRNKGNFPGRFSGRQFSNSRSEMNVSTLELGDSALYLCASSLLPPGQNTEAFFGQGTRLTVV.

This clone has at least ten counts. The CDR3 end lies 3 residues beyond the end of the read and is filled in from the germline J gene. The V and J genes are TRBV10-3 and TRBJ2-7, with 7 bases fitting TRBD2. The CDR3 length is 12 residues. Losses at the gene ends were 4 bases for V and 6 bases for J; bases not matched to a gene: 3. Germline V CDR1 and CDR2: ENHRY, SYGVKD. The sequenced CDR3 bases are TGTGCCATCAGTGCCAGGGAGGGCGAG. Translating it yields CAISAREGE. The full CDR3 protein is CAISAREGEQYF.

In its sample, this clone was seen many times. The read falls 3 residues short of the CDR3 end, and the missing part is taken from the germline J gene. The gene calls are TRBV7-2 and TRBJ1-2, with no clear D. This CDR3 has 13 residues. Germline V gene data show CDR1 as SGHTA and CDR2 as FQGNSA. The V gene lost 1 base and the J gene lost 2 bases, with 5 bases spanning the gap. Here the CDR3 reads CASSLDNNYGYTF. CDR3 bases read: TGTGCCAGCAGCTTAGACAACAACTATGGC.

This clone was seen repeatedly, ten times or more. The read ends 3 residues before the CDR3 terminus; that terminus is restored from the germline J gene. This chain connects TRBV20-1 to TRBJ2-5, with TRBD2 matching over 10 bases. V dropped 6 bases and J dropped 5; count of bases not matched to a gene: 9. The germline CDR1 and CDR2 sequences are DFQATT and SNEGSKA (reference sequence). The CDR3 runs to 14 residues. CDR3 sequence: CSAEPSGRGETQYF. The sequenced part of the CDR3 DNA is TGCAGTGCCGAACCTAGCGGGAGAGGCGAGACC.

This clone occurred many times. The CDR3 extends 3 residues past the end of the read, so its final part is completed from the germline J gene. This chain links TRBV10-3 with TRBJ2-3; D might be TRBD1 (6 bases). The CDR3 has 17 residues. Germline CDR1 ENHRY, CDR2 SYGVKD. V was pared by 0 bases and J by 6 bases, with 19 bases between. This CDR3 reads CAISESGTPGRVDTQYF. The covered CDR3 bases are TGTGCCATCAGTGAGTCGGGGACACCAGGTCGTGTTGATACG.

Ten or more counts support this clone. The CDR3 goes on 3 residues after the read ends, and that part is filled in from the germline J gene. This rearrangement joins TRBV20-1 to TRBJ2-2; 11 nucleotides match TRBD2. The CDR3 length is 15 residues. The V gene's germline CDR1 is DFQATT and CDR2 SNEGSKA (reference sequence). The trim removed 5 bases at V and 6 bases at J, leaving 8 bases unmatched. The sequenced part of the CDR3 DNA is TGCAGTGCTCAGAGGACTAGCGGGCCTCCCGGGGAG. Amino acids: CSAQRTSGPPGE. The entire CDR3 is CSAQRTSGPPGELFF.

In regard to this clone: One junction end disagrees with the germline gene, perhaps due to a read error. The CDR3 goes on 3 residues after the read ends, and that part is filled in from the germline J gene. Different DNA sequences within this sample yield the same CDR3. J is TRBJ1-3 and V is TRBV19; unclear D gene. The CDR3 is made up of 16 amino acids. Looked up from germline, CDR1 is LNHDA and CDR2 is SQIVND (reference sequence). The covered CDR3 bases are TGTGCCAGTAGTATTGCAGCGGTCCTTGAGGGAAACACT. Amino acid sequence: CASSIAAVLEGNT. The entire CDR3 is CASSIAAVLEGNTIYF.

This clone was detected ten times or more. CDR3 residues: CASSLGLAWGEQYF. CDR3 DNA, as far as it was read: TGTGCCAGCAGCTTAGGTCTAGCGTGGGGCGAG. The gene calls are TRBV7-9 and TRBJ2-7; D perhaps matches TRBD2 (6 bases). Sequencing ends 3 residues short of the CDR3 end; the germline J gene provides the rest. V dropped 1 base and J dropped 6 bases, with 13 bases sitting between them. The germline V gene encodes CDR1 SEHNR and CDR2 FQNEAQ (reference sequence). CDR3 length: 14 amino acids.

This clone was seen repeatedly, ten times or more. The sequenced fragment ends 3 residues before the CDR3 boundary, so the rest is inferred from the germline J gene. V and J are TRBV18 and TRBJ2-7; 7 bases agree with TRBD1. V gave up 6 bases and J gave up 3 bases; unmatched junction bases: 8. This CDR3 spans 14 amino acids. Germline V gene sequence: CDR1 KGHSH, CDR2 LQKENI. Incomplete CDR3 DNA: TGTGCCAGCTCCCGCACAGGGGTGGACTACGAG. Translating it yields CASSRTGVDYE. Given in full, the CDR3 is CASSRTGVDYEQYF.

Regarding this clone: The CDR3 goes on 3 residues after the read ends, and that part is filled in from the germline J gene. The V and J genes are TRBV6-2 or TRBV6-3 and TRBJ1-5; D call uncertain. Trimming took 8 bases from V and 2 from J, leaving 7 bases between them. Germline CDR1 MNHEY, CDR2 SVGEGT. This CDR3 comprises 12 residues. CDR3 DNA, as far as it was read: TGTGCCAGCTCCGGGGGCAATCAGCCC. Its translation: CASSGGNQP. Given in full, the CDR3 is CASSGGNQPQHF.

This clone occurred many times. The read finishes 3 residues shy of the CDR3 end, and the germline J gene is used to complete it. This rearrangement joins TRBV4-1 to TRBJ2-7; perhaps TRBD1 as D (6 bases). Germline V gene lookup returns CDR1 MGHRA and CDR2 YSYEKL. The length of the CDR3 is 17 residues. V was cut by 1 base and J by 0 bases, with 16 bases left in between. The sequenced CDR3 bases are TGCGCCAGCAGCCAAGGTTGGGCCCCGGACAGCTCCTACGAG. Translation: CASSQGWAPDSSYE. The full CDR3 sequence reads CASSQGWAPDSSYEQYF.

This clone was seen repeatedly, ten times or more. The read ends 3 residues before the CDR3 terminus; that terminus is restored from the germline J gene. V is TRBV2 and J is TRBJ2-5, with 7 nucleotides matching TRBD2. The CDR3 has 14 amino acids. After removal of 6 bases from V and 2 bases from J, the junction contained 6 bases not matched to a gene. The germline gives CDR1 SNHLY, CDR2 FYNNEI. CDR3 loop: CASSKSGNQETQYF. Partial CDR3 DNA: TGTGCCAGCAGCAAAAGCGGGAATCAAGAGACC.

This clone has ten or more counts. Sequencing ends 3 residues short of the CDR3 end; the germline J gene provides the rest. The chain couples TRBV5-4 to TRBJ2-7; D perhaps matches TRBD2 (5 bases). Per germline, CDR1 SGHNT and CDR2 YYREEE (reference sequence). This CDR3 is 15 amino acids long. With 4 bases removed from V and 2 bases from J, the gap between germline ends came to 16 bases. CDR3 amino acids: CASSAGGGPTYEQYF. Partial CDR3 DNA: TGTGCCAGCAGCGCTGGCGGCGGGCCGACCTACGAG.

This clone has a count of ten or more. The read ends 3 residues before the CDR3 terminus; that terminus is restored from the germline J gene. V and J are TRBV7-9 and TRBJ2-2, with 11 bases fitting TRBD1. The length of the CDR3 is 15 residues. CDR1 is SEHNR, CDR2 FQNEAQ, per germline (reference sequence). V shed 4 bases, J shed 6 bases, and the junction held 4 bases outside the gene matches. The part of the CDR3 DNA that was read is TGTGCCAGCAGCTGGGACAGGGGGAATGCCGGGGAG. It yields the protein CASSWDRGNAGE. The complete CDR3 reads CASSWDRGNAGELFF.

This clone was detected many times. The read is 3 residues too short to cover the CDR3 end, so that end is filled in from the germline J gene. The V gene is TRBV5-4, the J gene TRBJ2-2; a possible D gene is TRBD2 (6 bases). Germline V gene lookup returns CDR1 SGHNT and CDR2 YYREEE (reference sequence). This CDR3 has 15 residues. Trimming pared 0 bases from V and 0 bases from J, leaving 6 bases between. The covered CDR3 bases are TGTGCCAGCAGCTTGGGGGGGGCGAACACCGGGGAG. It specifies CASSLGGANTGE. The CDR3, in full, reads CASSLGGANTGELFF.

Ten or more counts support this clone. The read finishes 3 residues shy of the CDR3 end, and the germline J gene is used to complete it. This sample also contains other DNA sequences that code for the same CDR3. This chain joins TRBV6-2 or TRBV6-3 and TRBJ1-3; D perhaps matches TRBD1 (5 bases). There are 15 residues in the CDR3. V was shortened by 4 bases and J by 0 bases, with 10 bases between the two germline ends. CDR1 is MNHEY, CDR2 SVGEGT, per germline. Incomplete CDR3 DNA: TGTGCCAGCAGTTCGCCAGGGAGCTCTGGAAACACC. It encodes CASSSPGSSGNT. The entire CDR3 sequence reads CASSSPGSSGNTIYF.

This clone was seen many times. Read sequence stops 3 residues before the CDR3 end, and the germline J gene provides the missing end. The gene calls are TRBV10-3 and TRBJ2-3; 12 bases align to TRBD2. Trimming cost V 2 bases and J 1 base; bases outside gene matches: 1. This CDR3 contains 16 residues. The germline gives CDR1 ENHRY, CDR2 SYGVKD. The CDR3 spells CAISERLAGGTDTQYF. The CDR3 DNA, read in part, is TGTGCCATCAGTGAGCGACTAGCGGGAGGCACAGATACG.

Only a few counts were recorded for this clone. From the germline J gene comes the end of the CDR3, since the read stops 3 residues before it. The V call is TRBV7-9, the J call TRBJ1-5, with TRBD1 as a possible D gene (5 bases). CDR1 and CDR2 (germline): SEHNR, FQNEAQ (reference sequence). The CDR3 is 15 residues long. Deletions cut 1 base from V and 6 bases from J, with 13 bases between. CDR3 in amino acids: CASSLEDLQGQPQHF. The CDR3 bases that were read are TGTGCCAGCAGCTTAGAGGACCTTCAGGGTCAGCCC.

This clone turned up a few times. The read ends 3 residues early relative to the CDR3; the germline J gene fills the gap. The chain combines TRBV10-3 with TRBJ2-7; D is unresolved. V lost 5 bases and J lost 1, with 12 bases in between. In germline, CDR1 is ENHRY, CDR2 SYGVKD. This CDR3 is built from 14 residues. The CDR3 reads CAISPDLSSYEQYF. The sequenced CDR3 bases are TGTGCCATCAGTCCAGACTTGTCGTCCTACGAG.

This clone was seen ten or more times. The sequenced CDR3 bases are TGTGCCAGCAGCTTAGAGGCTAGCGGGAGCTACGAG. Translation gives CASSLEASGSYE. The full CDR3 protein reads CASSLEASGSYEQYF. The gene calls are TRBV13 and TRBJ2-7, with 10 bases lining up with TRBD2. The read stops 3 residues short of the end of the CDR3; the missing end is completed from the germline J gene. The CDR3 sequence is 15 residues long. Germline lookup yields CDR1 PRHDT and CDR2 FYEKMQ (reference sequence). Trimming at V came to 1 base and at J to 3 bases, leaving 3 bases not matched to a gene.

Concerning this clone itself: The sequence runs out 3 residues before the end of the CDR3; the remainder is reconstructed from the germline J gene. The chain combines TRBV19 with TRBJ1-1, with D perhaps TRBD1 (6 bases). With 9 bases removed from V and 0 bases from J, the gap between germline ends came to 11 bases. The germline V gene encodes CDR1 LNHDA and CDR2 SQIVND (reference sequence). The length of the CDR3 is 13 residues. The CDR3 loop is CASAGVMNTEAFF. The covered CDR3 bases are TGTGCCAGCGCAGGGGTTATGAACACTGAA.

Concerning this clone itself: Read coverage stops 3 residues before the CDR3 terminus; the germline J gene supplies the remainder. The chain is built from TRBV19 and TRBJ2-1, with TRBD1 matching over 9 bases. V trimming: 1 base; J trimming: 8 bases; junction bases outside the gene matches: 6. CDR1 is LNHDA, CDR2 SQIVND, per germline (reference sequence). The CDR3 sequence is 15 residues long. Incomplete CDR3 DNA: TGTGCCAGTAGTATAGCGGGGACAGGGCTCGATGAG. Translation: CASSIAGTGLDE. The CDR3 in full is CASSIAGTGLDEQFF.

This clone was picked up many times. From the germline J gene comes the end of the CDR3, since the read stops 3 residues before it. The chain carries TRBV6-2 or TRBV6-3 and TRBJ1-5, with TRBD1 matching over 7 bases. With V trimmed by 7 bases and J by 7 bases, 10 bases remained unmatched. Germline-derived CDR1 and CDR2 are MNHEY and SVGEGT. The CDR3 sequence is 14 residues long. The CDR3: CASTKRSGGQPQHF. The DNA read from the CDR3 is TGTGCCAGCACAAAACGATCAGGGGGGCAGCCC.

At least ten counts were recorded for this clone. The sequence runs out 3 residues before the end of the CDR3; the remainder is reconstructed from the germline J gene. The chain recombines TRBV20-1 with TRBJ1-5; D possibly corresponds to TRBD1 (5 bases). This CDR3 region has 13 residues. Trimming took off 7 bases at V and 7 bases at J, with 17 bases between the two ends. From germline, CDR1 is DFQATT and CDR2 SNEGSKA (reference sequence). This CDR3 is CSGLPGGEQPQHF. Incomplete CDR3 DNA: TGCAGTGGCCTTCCGGGGGGGGAGCAGCCC.

To note about this clone: Read data end 3 residues before the CDR3 end; the end is taken from the germline J gene. The chain couples TRBV7-9 to TRBJ2-7, with 10 positions matching TRBD1. CDR1 is SEHNR, CDR2 FQNEAQ, per germline (reference sequence). V lost 0 bases and J lost 3; bases outside the gene matches: 2. This CDR3 comprises 15 residues. The CDR3: CASSLATGGGYEQYF. CDR3 DNA, as far as it was read: TGTGCCAGCAGCTTAGCGACAGGGGGCGGCTACGAG.

This clone was recorded at least ten times. The read stops 3 residues short of the end of the CDR3; the missing end is completed from the germline J gene. The chain combines TRBV2 with TRBJ2-2, with no clear D. The CDR3 is made up of 15 amino acids. Germline CDR1 SNHLY, CDR2 FYNNEI. V lost 4 bases and J lost 1, with 10 bases in between. The CDR3 bases that were read are TGTGCCAGCAGTGCCGCAGGTTTGAACACCGGGGAG. Translation: CASSAAGLNTGE. From start to end, the CDR3 is CASSAAGLNTGELFF. Full variable domain (missing parts from reference TRBV2 and TRBJ2-2): EPEVTQTPSHQVTQMGQEVILRCVPISNHLYFYWYRQILGQKVEFLVSFYNNEISEKSEIFDDQFSVERPDGSNFTLKIRSTKLEDSAMYFCASSAAGLNTGELFFGEGSRLTVL.

This clone was counted at least ten times. Coverage ceases 3 residues before the CDR3 finishes, and the germline J gene fills in the end. The J gene is TRBJ2-3, the V gene TRBV20-1, with TRBD1 identical over 9 bases. This CDR3 has 15 amino acids. Unmatched junction bases numbered 5, after V lost 2 bases and J lost 2 bases. Germline V gives CDR1 DFQATT, CDR2 SNEGSKA (reference sequence). The CDR3 bases that were read are TGCAGTGCTAGAACGGACAGGGGTTTCACAGATACG. Its protein product is CSARTDRGFTDT. The whole CDR3 sequence is CSARTDRGFTDTQYF.

This clone has a count of ten or more. The read stops 3 residues short of the end of the CDR3; the missing end is completed from the germline J gene. The chain is built from TRBV19 and TRBJ1-1, with D hard to call. The germline V gene encodes CDR1 LNHDA and CDR2 SQIVND (reference sequence). V gave up 6 bases and J gave up 4 bases, with 15 bases separating them. The CDR3 is 14 amino acids. CDR3 region: CASSYLPGSTEAFF. Partial CDR3 DNA: TGTGCCAGTAGCTACTTGCCGGGGAGCACTGAA.

This clone has ten or more counts. The read terminates 3 residues before the CDR3 end, so the remaining end is supplied by the germline J gene. The chain employs TRBV11-2 and TRBJ2-1, with a tentative D call TRBD2 (7 bases). The CDR3 is 15 residues long. Trimming cost V 0 bases and J 4 bases, with 10 bases left between them. CDR1 is SGHAT and CDR2 is FQNNGV in the germline V gene. CDR3 residues: CASSLERGPYNEQFF. The sequenced part of the CDR3 DNA is TGTGCCAGCAGCTTAGAGCGGGGGCCATACAATGAG. The whole variable domain, filled in from reference TRBV11-2 and TRBJ2-1, reads EAGVAQSPRYKIIEKRQSVAFWCNPISGHATLYWYQQILGQGPKLLIQFQNNGVVDDSQLPKDRFSAERLKGVDSTLKIQPAKLEDSAVYLCASSLERGPYNEQFFGPGTRLTVL.

This clone was observed many times. The CDR3 end lies 3 residues beyond the end of the read and is filled in from the germline J gene. The chain employs TRBV6-1 and TRBJ2-7; maybe TRBD1 (5 bases). Between the trimmed V and J ends, which lost 2 bases and 5 bases, there was a span of 13 bases. Germline V gene lookup returns CDR1 MNHNS and CDR2 SASEGT. This CDR3 has 14 residues. The CDR3 protein is CASSEWHRPDEQYF. The CDR3 DNA, read in part, is TGTGCCAGCAGTGAATGGCACAGGCCGGACGAG.